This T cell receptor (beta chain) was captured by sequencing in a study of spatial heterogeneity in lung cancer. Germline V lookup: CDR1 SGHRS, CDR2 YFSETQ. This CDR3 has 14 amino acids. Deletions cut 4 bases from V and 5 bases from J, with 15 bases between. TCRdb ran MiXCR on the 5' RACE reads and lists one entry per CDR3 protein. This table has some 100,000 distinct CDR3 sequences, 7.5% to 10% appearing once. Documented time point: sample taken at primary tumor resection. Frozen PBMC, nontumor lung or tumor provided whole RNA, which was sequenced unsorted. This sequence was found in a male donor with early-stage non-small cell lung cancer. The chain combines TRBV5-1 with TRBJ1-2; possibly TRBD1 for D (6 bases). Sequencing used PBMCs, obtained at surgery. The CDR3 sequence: CASSSQQGTYGYTF. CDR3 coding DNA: TGCGCCAGCAGCAGCCAACAGGGAACTTATGGCTACACCTTC.